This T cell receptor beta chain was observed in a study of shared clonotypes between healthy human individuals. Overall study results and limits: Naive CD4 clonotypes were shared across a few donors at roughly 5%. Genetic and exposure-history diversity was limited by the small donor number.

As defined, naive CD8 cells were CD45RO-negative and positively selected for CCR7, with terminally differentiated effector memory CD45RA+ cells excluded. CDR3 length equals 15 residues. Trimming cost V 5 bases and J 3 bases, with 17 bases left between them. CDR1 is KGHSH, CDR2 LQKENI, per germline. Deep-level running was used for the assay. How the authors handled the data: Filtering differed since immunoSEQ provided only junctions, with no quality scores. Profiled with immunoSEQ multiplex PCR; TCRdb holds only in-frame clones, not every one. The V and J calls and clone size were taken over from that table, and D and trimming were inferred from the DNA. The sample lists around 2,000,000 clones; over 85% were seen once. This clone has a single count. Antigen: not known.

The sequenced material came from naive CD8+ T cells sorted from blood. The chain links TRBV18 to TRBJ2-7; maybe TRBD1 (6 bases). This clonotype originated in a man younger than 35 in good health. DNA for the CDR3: TGTGCCAGCTCAAACGGACAGACGACCCGCTACGAGCAGTACTTC. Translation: CASSNGQTTRYEQYF.